This T cell receptor (beta chain) came from a study of blood T cell repertoires in COVID-19. Remarks on this clone: Other DNA sequences in the same sample also yield this CDR3.

Measured with immunoSEQ multiplex PCR; TCRdb has only the in-frame clones, and not every one. Here the sample spans 120,000 to 150,000 clones, around 80% being singletons. CDR3 length: 13 amino acids. Deletions cut 1 base from V and 6 bases from J, with 5 bases between. CDR1 is SGDLS, CDR2 YYNGEE, per germline. The receptor's source is a man aged 55 to 70 with acute or convalescent COVID-19. The chain carries TRBV9 and TRBJ1-6, with unresolved D. Sequenced: peripheral blood. Written as DNA, the CDR3 is TGTGCCAGCAGCGTAAATATTAATTCACCCCTCCACTTT. Amino acids: CASSVNINSPLHF.